This T cell receptor beta chain was identified during a study of regulatory T cells in long-lasting Graves disease. The study, taken as a whole, reports: Among the persistent patients, 2,500 to 3,000 public clonotypes were shared, more than the 850 to 1,000 shared among new patients.

As concerns this clonotype: Its antigen remains unknown.

Assembly of TCR beta libraries relied on iRepertoire HTBI primers together with Arm-PCR of CDR3 regions. Authors' data handling: Throughout the samples, researchers identified fewer than 80 TRBV and roughly 13 TRBJ segments. TCRdb re-called the multiplex PCR reads with MiXCR, one entry per CDR3 protein. These V and J calls originate from TCRdb's pipeline instead of the authors' own analysis. The sample includes hundreds of thousands of distinct CDR3 sequences, 16% of them seen just once. CDR1 is SGDLS, CDR2 YYNGEE, per germline. V shed 3 bases and J 7 bases; nucleotides not matched to a gene: 12. CDR3 size: 16 residues. The time point was: newly diagnosed GD, antithyroid drugs for less than 3 months. Making the TCR library involved RNA that had been extracted from PBMCs. One endocrinology department in Xi'an, China, was where patients came from. The data were also submitted as part of a second study, on T cells in Graves' hyperthyroidism and ophthalmopathy. That source adds: Across 18 months, stable Graves' hyperthyroidism was marked by no progression to ophthalmopathy.

The starting material was peripheral blood mononuclear cells (PBMCs), obtained at new diagnosis, from a patient treated with antithyroid drugs. This clonotype originated in a woman aged 25 to 45 with Graves disease. The chain has TRBV9 and TRBJ2-1; 8 positions match TRBD2. The CDR3 nucleotides are TGTGCCAGCAGCGCCAAAGCGGGAGAGTCGCGGAATGAGCAGTTCTTC. Translation: CASSAKAGESRNEQFF.